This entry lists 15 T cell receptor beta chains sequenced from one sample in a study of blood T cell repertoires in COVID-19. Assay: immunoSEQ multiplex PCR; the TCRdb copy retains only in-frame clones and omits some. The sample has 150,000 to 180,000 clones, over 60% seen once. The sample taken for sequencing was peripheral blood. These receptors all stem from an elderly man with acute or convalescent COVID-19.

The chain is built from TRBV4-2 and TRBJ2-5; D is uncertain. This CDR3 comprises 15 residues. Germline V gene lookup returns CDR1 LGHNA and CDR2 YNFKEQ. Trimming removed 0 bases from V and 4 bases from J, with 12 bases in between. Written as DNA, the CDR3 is TGTGCCAGCAGCCAAGACACTTTCCTACCAGAGACCCAGTACTTC. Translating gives CASSQDTFLPETQYF.

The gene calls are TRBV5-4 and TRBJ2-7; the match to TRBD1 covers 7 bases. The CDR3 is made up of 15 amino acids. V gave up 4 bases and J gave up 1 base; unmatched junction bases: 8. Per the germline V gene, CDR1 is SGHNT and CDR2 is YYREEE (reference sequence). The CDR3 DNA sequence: TGTGCCAGCAGCACGGGTAGGACAGGATCCTACGAGCAGTACTTC. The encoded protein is CASSTGRTGSYEQYF.

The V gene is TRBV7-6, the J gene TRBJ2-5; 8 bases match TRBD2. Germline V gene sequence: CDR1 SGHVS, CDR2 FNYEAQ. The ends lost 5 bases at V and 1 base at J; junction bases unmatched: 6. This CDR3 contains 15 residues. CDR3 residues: CASSPGGAPQETQYF. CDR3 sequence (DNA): TGTGCCAGCAGCCCGGGGGGGGCTCCCCAAGAGACCCAGTACTTC.

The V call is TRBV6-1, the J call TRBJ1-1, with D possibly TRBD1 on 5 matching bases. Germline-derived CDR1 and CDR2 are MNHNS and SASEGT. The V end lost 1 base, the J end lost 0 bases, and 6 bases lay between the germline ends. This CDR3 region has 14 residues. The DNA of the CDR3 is TGTGCCAGCAGTGAAGGGGGCATGAACACTGAAGCTTTCTTT. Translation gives CASSEGGMNTEAFF.

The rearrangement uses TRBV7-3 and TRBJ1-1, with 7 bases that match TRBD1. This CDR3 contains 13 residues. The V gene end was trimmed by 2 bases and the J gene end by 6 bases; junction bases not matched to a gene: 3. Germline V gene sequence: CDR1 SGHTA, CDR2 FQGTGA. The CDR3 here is CASSLDGQAEAFF. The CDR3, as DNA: TGTGCCAGCAGCTTAGATGGACAGGCTGAAGCTTTCTTT.

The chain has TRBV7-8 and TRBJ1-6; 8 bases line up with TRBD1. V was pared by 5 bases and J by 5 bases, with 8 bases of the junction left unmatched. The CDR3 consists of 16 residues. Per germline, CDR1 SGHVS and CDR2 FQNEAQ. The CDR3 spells CASSPRTGFDNSPLHF. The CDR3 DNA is TGTGCCAGCAGCCCCCGGACAGGGTTCGATAATTCACCCCTCCACTTT.

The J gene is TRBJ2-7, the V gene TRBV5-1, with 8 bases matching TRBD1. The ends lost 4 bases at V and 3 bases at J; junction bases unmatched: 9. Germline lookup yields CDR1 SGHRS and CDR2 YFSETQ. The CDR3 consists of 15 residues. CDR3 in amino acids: CASSPGPGQVYEQYV. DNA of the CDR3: TGCGCCAGCAGCCCCGGCCCGGGACAGGTCTACGAGCAGTACGTC.

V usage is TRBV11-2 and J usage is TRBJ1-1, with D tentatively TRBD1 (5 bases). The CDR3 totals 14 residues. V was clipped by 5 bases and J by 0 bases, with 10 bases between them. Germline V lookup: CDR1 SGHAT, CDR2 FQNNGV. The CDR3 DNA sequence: TGTGCCAGCAGCAAGACAGCCATGAACACTGAAGCTTTCTTT. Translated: CASSKTAMNTEAFF.

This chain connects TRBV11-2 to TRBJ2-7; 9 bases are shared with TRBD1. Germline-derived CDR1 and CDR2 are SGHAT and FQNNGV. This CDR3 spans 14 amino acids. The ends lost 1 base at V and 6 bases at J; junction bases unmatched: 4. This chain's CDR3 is CASSLGGQGLEQYF. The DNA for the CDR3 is TGTGCCAGCAGCTTAGGGGGACAGGGTCTCGAGCAGTACTTC.

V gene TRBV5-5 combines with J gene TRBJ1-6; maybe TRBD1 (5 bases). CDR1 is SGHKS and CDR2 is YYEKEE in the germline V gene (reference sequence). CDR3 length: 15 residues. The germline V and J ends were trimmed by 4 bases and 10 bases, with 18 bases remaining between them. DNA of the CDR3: TGTGCCAGCAGCCCAGGGCCTCGTAAGGAATCACCCCTCCACTTT. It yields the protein CASSPGPRKESPLHF. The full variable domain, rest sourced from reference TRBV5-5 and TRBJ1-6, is DAGVTQSPTHLIKTRGQQVTLRCSPISGHKSVSWYQQVLGQGPQFIFQYYEKEERGRGNFPDRFSARQFPNYSSELNVNALLLGDSALYLCASSPGPRKESPLHFGNGTRLTVT.

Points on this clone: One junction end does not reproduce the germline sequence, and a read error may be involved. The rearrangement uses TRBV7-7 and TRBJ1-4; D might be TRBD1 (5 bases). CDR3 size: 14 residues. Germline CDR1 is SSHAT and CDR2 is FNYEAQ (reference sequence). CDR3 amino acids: CASRRQSTNEKLFF. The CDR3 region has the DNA TGTGCTAGCAGGAGACAGTCGACTAATGAAAAACTGTTTTTT.

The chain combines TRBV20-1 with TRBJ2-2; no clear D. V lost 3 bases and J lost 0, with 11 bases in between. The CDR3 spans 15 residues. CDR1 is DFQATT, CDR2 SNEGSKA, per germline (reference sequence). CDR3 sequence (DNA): TGCAGTGCTAGTCCTCTAGGTACGAACACCGGGGAGCTGTTTTTT. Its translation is CSASPLGTNTGELFF.

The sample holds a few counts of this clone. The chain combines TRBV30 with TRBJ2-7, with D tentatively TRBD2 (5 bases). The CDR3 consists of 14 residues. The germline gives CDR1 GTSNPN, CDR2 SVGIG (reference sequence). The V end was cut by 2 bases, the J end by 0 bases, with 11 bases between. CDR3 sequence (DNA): TGTGCCTGGAGTCCGCGGACTGACTCCTACGAGCAGTACTTC. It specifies CAWSPRTDSYEQYF.

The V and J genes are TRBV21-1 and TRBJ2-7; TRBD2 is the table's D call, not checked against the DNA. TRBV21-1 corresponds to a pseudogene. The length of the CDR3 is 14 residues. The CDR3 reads CASSSEGTEGEQYV. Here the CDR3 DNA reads TGTGCCAGCAGCTCGGAGGGGACGGAGGGCGAGCAGTACGTC.

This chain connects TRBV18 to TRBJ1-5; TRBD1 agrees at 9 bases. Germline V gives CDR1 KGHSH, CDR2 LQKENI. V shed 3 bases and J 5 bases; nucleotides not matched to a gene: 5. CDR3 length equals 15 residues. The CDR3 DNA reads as TGTGCCAGCTCACCCGGGACAGGGCAATATCAGCCCCAGCATTTT. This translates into CASSPGTGQYQPQHF.